Shown below are 3 T cell receptor beta chains from a single sample sequenced in a study of cytotoxic CD8 clonotypes in ibrutinib-treated CLL. TCRdb's copy holds only in-frame clones and misses some; the assay was immunoSEQ multiplex PCR. The sample lists hundreds of thousands of clones; roughly 70% were seen once. Sequenced material: PBMCs, taken after 24 months of ibrutinib treatment. Receptors were obtained from a human donor with chronic lymphocytic leukemia.

This clone turned up a few times. The rearrangement joins TRBV27 to TRBJ1-2; TRBD1 might be the D (5 bases). Germline values: CDR1 MNHEY, CDR2 SMNVEV (reference sequence). The V gene lost 5 bases and the J gene lost 6 bases, with 16 bases spanning the gap. The CDR3 length is 14 residues. CDR3 loop: CASSTYPGLDGYTF. The CDR3 coding sequence is TGTGCCAGCAGTACCTATCCAGGGTTGGATGGCTACACCTTC.

The gene calls are TRBV13 and TRBJ2-7; maybe TRBD2 (6 bases). This CDR3 has 17 amino acids. Per germline, CDR1 PRHDT and CDR2 FYEKMQ (reference sequence). V lost 2 bases, J lost 5 bases, and 22 bases lay in between. The CDR3 sequence: CASSLSLGGNQDDEQYF. CDR3 DNA: TGTGCCAGCAGCTTATCTTTGGGCGGGAATCAAGATGACGAGCAGTACTTC.

V is TRBV7-3 and J is TRBJ2-7, with a possible D match to TRBD1 (5 bases). With 2 bases removed from V and 5 bases from J, the gap between germline ends came to 10 bases. This CDR3 has 13 amino acids. Germline V gene sequence: CDR1 SGHTA, CDR2 FQGTGA. In DNA form, the CDR3 reads TGTGCCAGCAGCTTACGGTGGGGCCACGAGCAGTACTTC. This codes for CASSLRWGHEQYF.